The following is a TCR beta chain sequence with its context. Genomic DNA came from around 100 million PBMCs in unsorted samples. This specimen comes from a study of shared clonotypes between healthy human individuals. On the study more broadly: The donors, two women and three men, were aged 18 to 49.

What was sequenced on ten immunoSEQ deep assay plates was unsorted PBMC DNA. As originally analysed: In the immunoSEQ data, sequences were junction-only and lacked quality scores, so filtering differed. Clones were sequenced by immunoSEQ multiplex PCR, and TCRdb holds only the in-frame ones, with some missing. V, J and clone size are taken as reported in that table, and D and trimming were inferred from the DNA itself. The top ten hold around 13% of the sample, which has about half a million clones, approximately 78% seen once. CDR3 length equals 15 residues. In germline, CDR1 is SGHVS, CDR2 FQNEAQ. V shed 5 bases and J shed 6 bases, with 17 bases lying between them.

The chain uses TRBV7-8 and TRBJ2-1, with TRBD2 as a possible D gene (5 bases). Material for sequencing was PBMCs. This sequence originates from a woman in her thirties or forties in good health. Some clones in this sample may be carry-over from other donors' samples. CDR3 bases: TGTGCCAGCAGCCCTATCGTCTCGGGGATCAATGAGCAGTTCTTC. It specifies CASSPIVSGINEQFF.